These 18 T cell receptor beta chains were sequenced from one sample in a study of neurological immune-mediated disorders. Via MiXCR, TCRdb re-called the 5' RACE reads, giving one row per CDR3 protein. The table shows more than 100,000 distinct CDR3 sequences, with roughly 10% occurring only once. Time point in this sample: longitudinal time-point 3. The sequencing sample was made of PBMCs. The origin of the receptors is a female donor with HTLV-1-associated myelopathy (HAM/TSP).

This clonotype was counted at least ten times. J is TRBJ2-2 and V is TRBV20-1; D is ambiguous. Trimming stripped 4 bases from V and 6 bases from J, with 15 bases between. CDR1 is DFQATT and CDR2 is SNEGSKA in the germline V gene (reference sequence). The CDR3 spans 14 residues. The DNA for the CDR3 is TGCAGTGCTAAAAATCCGGGCCTCGCCGGGGAGCTGTTTTTT. Protein product: CSAKNPGLAGELFF.

In its sample, this clonotype was seen many times. The rearrangement links TRBV27 to TRBJ2-1, with TRBD2 as a possible D gene (7 bases). Per the germline V gene, CDR1 is MNHEY and CDR2 is SMNVEV (reference sequence). The V and J ends lost 2 bases and 6 bases respectively, with 14 bases between them. This CDR3 comprises 15 residues. This CDR3 is CASSLTRRGGNEQFF. The CDR3 coding sequence is TGTGCCAGCAGTTTAACCCGGAGGGGGGGCAATGAGCAGTTCTTC.

This clonotype came up many times. The CDR3 region is CSSSGGAGADTQYF. DNA for the CDR3: TGCAGCTCGAGCGGGGGGGCTGGAGCAGATACGCAGTATTTT. The chain combines TRBV29-1 with TRBJ2-3; the match to TRBD2 covers 10 bases. Germline CDR1 and CDR2: SQVTM and ANQGSEA. The CDR3 spans 14 residues. V shed 8 bases and J 4 bases; nucleotides not matched to a gene: 9.

This clonotype was seen more than once but under ten times. The V gene is TRBV5-1, the J gene TRBJ2-7; D not resolved. Germline V gene sequence: CDR1 SGHRS, CDR2 YFSETQ. CDR3 length: 13 residues. V gave up 3 bases and J gave up 3 bases, with 10 bases separating them. CDR3 DNA sequence: TGCGCCAGCAGCTCGGACGGATACTACGAGCAGTACTTC. Residues: CASSSDGYYEQYF.

This clonotype was recorded once. A much larger clonotype is one base distant, so this may be a read error. The chain uses TRBV11-1 and TRBJ2-1; 8 bases are shared with TRBD2. Germline V CDR1 and CDR2: SGHAT, FQDESV (reference sequence). CDR3 length equals 15 residues. In DNA form, the CDR3 reads TGTGCCAGCAGCTTCATCCCGGGGGGGTACAATGAGCAGTGCTTC. It encodes CASSFIPGGYNEQCF.

Many counts were recorded for this clonotype. The chain has TRBV27 and TRBJ2-7; D perhaps matches TRBD1 (6 bases). From germline, CDR1 is MNHEY and CDR2 SMNVEV (reference sequence). V lost 8 bases, J lost 1 base, and 18 bases lay in between. This CDR3 is built from 15 residues. The CDR3 sequence: CASSFEGGRSYEQYF. CDR3 sequence (DNA): TGTGCCAGCTCCTTTGAAGGGGGACGGTCCTACGAGCAGTACTTC.

V gene TRBV30 combines with J gene TRBJ2-2, with 7 bases lining up with TRBD2. The germline CDR1 and CDR2 sequences are GTSNPN and SVGIG (reference sequence). Germline trimming cut 2 bases from V and 6 bases from J; bases unmatched to any gene: 0. The CDR3 runs to 12 residues. In DNA, the CDR3 is TGTGCCTGGAGTCGGGGGGCCGGGGAGCTGTTTTTT. This encodes CAWSRGAGELFF.

The sample holds many counts of this clonotype. The V and J genes are TRBV5-1 and TRBJ2-3; no definite D call. In germline, CDR1 is SGHRS, CDR2 YFSETQ. Deletions cut 5 bases from V and 2 bases from J, with 9 bases between. The CDR3 extends over 13 amino acids. CDR3 loop: CASRGQDTDTQYF. CDR3 DNA sequence: TGCGCCAGCAGAGGTCAAGACACAGATACGCAGTATTTT. Full variable domain (outside the CDR3, taken from reference TRBV5-1 and TRBJ2-3): KAGVTQTPRYLIKTRGQQVTLSCSPISGHRSVSWYQQTPGQGLQFLFEYFSETQRNKGNFPGRFSGRQFSNSRSEMNVSTLELGDSALYLCASRGQDTDTQYFGPGTRLTVL.

On this clonotype: This may stem from a read error, because a much larger clone lies one nucleotide away. This rearrangement joins TRBV2 to TRBJ2-3; possibly TRBD1 for D (6 bases). The CDR3 loop spans 13 amino acids. Germline loops: CDR1 SNHLY, CDR2 FYNNEI. In DNA form, the CDR3 reads TGTGACAGCAGGGACGCAGGGGTTGATACGCAGTATTTT. Amino acids: CDSRDAGVDTQYF.

This clonotype was counted at least ten times. The rearrangement uses TRBV5-1 and TRBJ1-1; D gene ambiguous. This CDR3 region has 13 residues. Germline CDR1 and CDR2: SGHRS and YFSETQ. Trimming removed 2 bases at V and 0 bases at J, with 5 bases between. In nucleotides, the CDR3 is TGCGCCAGCAGCTTTCAGATGAACACTGAAGCTTTCTTT. It specifies CASSFQMNTEAFF.

This clonotype was seen ten or more times. The CDR3 sequence is CASSYAGGETQYF. The CDR3 DNA follows: TGTGCCAGCAGTTACGCGGGAGGAGAGACCCAGTACTTC. The chain combines TRBV6-5 with TRBJ2-5; 8 nucleotides match TRBD2. Per the germline V gene, CDR1 is MNHEY and CDR2 is SVGAGI. The CDR3 has 13 amino acids. The ends lost 2 bases at V and 4 bases at J; junction bases unmatched: 0.

At least ten counts were recorded for this clonotype. The V call is TRBV7-9, the J call TRBJ1-2, with no clear D. This CDR3 comprises 12 residues. The germline V and J ends were trimmed by 7 bases and 8 bases, with 14 bases remaining between them. Germline V gene sequence: CDR1 SEHNR, CDR2 FQNEAQ (reference sequence). The CDR3 is CASTPDVWGYTF. The CDR3 bases are TGTGCCAGCACCCCGGATGTGTGGGGCTACACCTTC.

This clonotype was observed many times. The chain couples TRBV29-1 to TRBJ2-7; 10 bases fit TRBD2. V shed 8 bases, J shed 2 bases, and the junction held 12 bases outside the gene matches. This CDR3 comprises 15 residues. From germline, CDR1 is SQVTM and CDR2 ANQGSEA. The CDR3 here is CSKWSSSGGAYEQYF. The CDR3 bases are TGCAGCAAGTGGTCATCGAGCGGGGGGGCCTACGAGCAGTACTTC.

This clonotype was recorded at least ten times. The chain uses TRBV2 and TRBJ2-5; TRBD1 might be the D (5 bases). Trimming removed 6 bases at V and 5 bases at J, with 13 bases between. The CDR3 loop spans 13 amino acids. Germline CDR1 is SNHLY and CDR2 is FYNNEI. CDR3 in amino acids: CASSLNRMETQYF. The CDR3, as DNA: TGTGCCAGCAGCCTCAACAGGATGGAGACCCAGTACTTC. The variable domain in full, completed from reference TRBV2 and TRBJ2-5, reads EPEVTQTPSHQVTQMGQEVILRCVPISNHLYFYWYRQILGQKVEFLVSFYNNEISEKSEIFDDQFSVERPDGSNFTLKIRSTKLEDSAMYFCASSLNRMETQYFGPGTRLLVL.

This clonotype was counted only a few times. This chain uses TRBV5-8 with TRBJ2-1; D is unclear. In germline, CDR1 is SGHTS, CDR2 YDEGEE. V was cut by 2 bases and J by 4 bases, with 13 bases left in between. The CDR3 spans 15 residues. As DNA, the CDR3 is TGTGCCAGCAGCTTCCTAGACACTAATTACAATGAGCAGTTCTTC. It codes for CASSFLDTNYNEQFF.

This clonotype was picked up many times. The gene calls are TRBV5-1 and TRBJ1-2; D may be TRBD1 (5 bases). CDR3 size: 14 residues. V was pared by 0 bases and J by 8 bases, with 14 bases between. Germline loops: CDR1 SGHRS, CDR2 YFSETQ. In DNA form, the CDR3 reads TGCGCCAGCAGCTTGGATTCAGGGTCAATGGGCTACACCTTC. Its protein is CASSLDSGSMGYTF.

At least ten counts were recorded for this clonotype. The chain is built from TRBV20-1 and TRBJ2-7, with 9 bases that match TRBD2. Germline V gives CDR1 DFQATT, CDR2 SNEGSKA (reference sequence). This CDR3 spans 16 amino acids. J gave up 0 bases and V 5 bases, and 11 bases lay outside the gene matches. Here the CDR3 reads CSAFPLAGDRSYEQYF. CDR3 DNA sequence: TGCAGTGCTTTTCCCTTAGCGGGAGACCGCTCCTACGAGCAGTACTTC.

This clonotype was recorded at least ten times. The gene calls are TRBV5-1 and TRBJ2-5; 7 bases are a match to TRBD2. The CDR3 spans 16 residues. Trimming removed 0 bases from V and 2 bases from J; junction bases left unmatched: 7. The germline CDR1 and CDR2 sequences are SGHRS and YFSETQ. This CDR3 is CASSLERGPAQETQYF. In nucleotides, the CDR3 is TGCGCCAGCAGCTTGGAGCGGGGACCGGCTCAAGAGACCCAGTACTTC.